Below, one T cell receptor (beta chain) is given with its context. Its antigen is as yet unknown. Germline lookup yields CDR1 SGHVS and CDR2 FNYEAQ. V was trimmed by 1 base and J by 2 bases, leaving 9 bases between them. The CDR3 contains 14 residues. This entry belongs to a study of T cell responses to AZD1222 COVID-19 vaccine. Study-level results: The sample set comprised mostly white British donors with more females, and clonal diversity was possibly underestimated.

The method was immunoSEQ multiplex PCR; TCRdb's version includes in-frame clones alone and lacks a portion of them. The sample holds 84,000 or so clones, 80% to 90% seen once. This TCR derives from an adult in good health. The specimen was peripheral blood, collected on day 0 of AZD1222 vaccination. The V gene is TRBV7-6, the J gene TRBJ2-7, with D maybe TRBD1 (6 bases). The CDR3 bases are TGTGCCAGCAGCTTAGTGCAGGGGCCCTACGAGCAGTACTTC. This codes for CASSLVQGPYEQYF.